These T cell receptor beta chains were read from a single sample in a study of T cell changes during pregnancy in multiple sclerosis. Produced via immunoSEQ multiplex PCR; TCRdb's table is partial and in-frame only. The profile covers tens of thousands of clones, with 85% to 95% appearing a single time and approximately 0.97% taken by the ten largest. The input for sequencing was peripheral blood, taken before pregnancy. The receptors were sampled from a female donor with multiple sclerosis, enrolled in a pregnancy study. The CDR3 runs from the conserved cysteine through the conserved F or W. Fields, in order: V gene, clone size, D gene, J gene, CDR3 DNA, CDR3 protein. The D gene is left open where the match is weak. Some rows have no size entry. The others give once, few or many, or a class for an expanded clone.

>TRBV4-3|NA|NA|TRBJ1-2
TGCGCCAGCAGCCAAGAGGGCAGGGCTCAGGGCTACACCTTC
CASSQEGRAQGYTF
>TRBV7-9|NA|TRBD1|TRBJ1-4
TGTGCCAGCAGCTTTGGACAGGGAGGTACTAATGAAAAACTGTTTTTT
CASSFGQGGTNEKLFF
>TRBV10-2|NA|NA|TRBJ2-4
TGCGCCAACAGTTTTCAGACAGTACTAGCCAAAAACATTCAGTACTTC
CANSFQTVLAKNIQYF
>TRBV25-1|NA|NA|TRBJ2-7
TGTGCCAGCAGTGAATATCCAGTAAACTACGAGCAGTACTTC
CASSEYPVNYEQYF
>TRBV2|NA|TRBD2|TRBJ2-7
TGTGCCAGCAGTCCGGGGGGGAGAGCGATCTTC
CASSPGGRAIF
>TRBV5-1|NA|NA|TRBJ2-7
TGCGCCAGCAGCTGGACTCGAAGGGGGTACGAGCAGTACTTC
CASSWTRRGYEQYF
>TRBV7-9|NA|TRBD2|TRBJ2-7
TGTGCCAGCAGCCGAGAGGGACTAGCCGACGAGCAGTACTTC
CASSREGLADEQYF
>TRBV27|NA|TRBD1|TRBJ1-1
TGTGCCAGCAGTTTGCCGGGACAGGGGAACACTGAAGCTTTCTTT
CASSLPGQGNTEAFF
>TRBV6-5|NA|NA|TRBJ2-7
TGTGCCAGCAGCCGAAATCGGGAGACCGACTACGAGCAGTACTTC
CASSRNRETDYEQYF
>TRBV9|NA|TRBD1|TRBJ2-3
TGTGCCAGCAGCGTAGGTGAGGGGGCTGATACGCAGTATTTT
CASSVGEGADTQYF
>TRBV9|once|NA|TRBJ1-6
TGTGCCAGCAGCGCCTTCGGGGGAATTAATTCACCCCTCCACTTT
CASSAFGGINSPLHF
>TRBV27|NA|NA|TRBJ2-7
TGTGCCAGCAGTGCCTACTTCGGGGCCTACGAGCAGTACTTC
CASSAYFGAYEQYF
>TRBV5-1|NA|TRBD1|TRBJ2-7
TGCGCCAGCAGACCGGAACCAGGGGGCTTATACGAGCAGTACTTC
CASRPEPGGLYEQYF
>TRBV6-5|NA|NA|TRBJ2-5
TGTGCCAGCAGTTCTCATGAGGGCCAAGAGACCCAGTACTTC
CASSSHEGQETQYF
>TRBV9|NA|NA|TRBJ2-3
TGTGCCAGCAGCGTAGGGGGAGCGGGTGGCACAGATACGCAGTATTTT
CASSVGGAGGTDTQYF
>TRBV2|NA|NA|TRBJ1-1
TGTGCCAGCAGTGACGCACAGCTGAACACTGAAGCTTTCTTT
CASSDAQLNTEAFF
>TRBV5-5|NA|NA|TRBJ2-7
TGTGCCAGCAGCCCGACGGGGTCCTACGAGCAGTACTTC
CASSPTGSYEQYF
>TRBV5-8|once|TRBD2|TRBJ2-1
TGTGCCAGCAGCTTGGTGGCTAGCGGGAGATTAGGGGATGAGCAGTTCTTC
CASSLVASGRLGDEQFF
>TRBV7-9|NA|NA|TRBJ2-7
TGTGCCAGCAGTCCGGAGATGAGCTCCTACGAGCAGTACTTC
CASSPEMSSYEQYF
>TRBV4-1|NA|TRBD2|TRBJ2-1
TGCGCCAGCAGCCAGGCATGGGACTATAATGAGCAGTTCTTC
CASSQAWDYNEQFF
>TRBV6-6|NA|NA|TRBJ1-5
TGTGCCAGCAGTTACGAGGACAGAAATCAGCCCCAGCATTTT
CASSYEDRNQPQHF
>TRBV5-5|NA|TRBD1|TRBJ2-7
TGTGCCAGCAGCAAGGACAGGATCTTCTACGAGCAGTACTTC
CASSKDRIFYEQYF
>TRBV7-2|NA|NA|TRBJ2-7
TGTGCCAGCAGCTTTAGGACCCAGGGAAACGAGCAGTACTTC
CASSFRTQGNEQYF
>TRBV27|NA|TRBD2|TRBJ2-3
TGTGCCAGCAGTTTATCGATGATTACTAGCGGGGAAGAGACAGATACGCAGTATTTT
CASSLSMITSGEETDTQYF
>TRBV7-9|NA|TRBD1|TRBJ2-7
TGTGCCAGCAGCTCCGGGACAGGGCACGAGCAGTACTTC
CASSSGTGHEQYF
>TRBV18|NA|TRBD1|TRBJ2-1
TGTGCCAGCTCACCAAGGGTTCCGGACAGGAAGATCAGGAATGAGCAGTTCTTC
CASSPRVPDRKIRNEQFF